One and the same sample provided the 9 T cell receptor beta chains below, sequenced in a study of cytotoxic CD8 clonotypes in ibrutinib-treated CLL. Profiled with immunoSEQ multiplex PCR; TCRdb holds only in-frame clones, not every one. This sample has some 200,000 clones, with about two thirds found just once. The sequencing used PBMCs, collected after 24 months of ibrutinib treatment. These receptors were collected from a human donor with chronic lymphocytic leukemia.

The chain has TRBV4-3 and TRBJ2-2; tentative D call: TRBD2 (6 bases). This CDR3 contains 17 residues. Germline V gives CDR1 LGHNA, CDR2 YSLEER. V was cut by 1 base and J by 1 base, with 13 bases left in between. CDR3: CASSQGSTSRNTGELFF. The CDR3 region has the DNA TGCGCCAGCAGCCAAGGAAGTACTAGCAGGAACACCGGGGAGCTGTTTTTT.

The chain has TRBV27 and TRBJ2-5; TRBD1 might be the D (5 bases). The germline V gene encodes CDR1 MNHEY and CDR2 SMNVEV (reference sequence). V shed 6 bases and J shed 5 bases, with 13 bases lying between them. The CDR3 is 13 amino acids. The CDR3 DNA is TGTGCCAGCAGAGGGGATTTTTATGAGACCCAGTACTTC. It translates to CASRGDFYETQYF.

In DNA form, the CDR3 reads TGTGCCAGCAGCCCCGGGCACGAGCAGTACTTC. This codes for CASSPGHEQYF. V is TRBV7-6 and J is TRBJ2-7; D is uncertain. The germline V gene encodes CDR1 SGHVS and CDR2 FNYEAQ. V shed 5 bases and J shed 5 bases, with 7 bases lying between them. CDR3 length equals 11 residues.

The V and J genes are TRBV11-1 and TRBJ2-3; maybe TRBD2 (6 bases). CDR3 length: 14 amino acids. The germline V and J ends were trimmed by 3 bases and 4 bases, with 11 bases remaining between them. Germline V gives CDR1 SGHAT, CDR2 FQDESV (reference sequence). The CDR3 nucleotides are TGTGCCAGCAGCTTGGGGGGATGGTCAGATACGCAGTATTTT. It yields the protein CASSLGGWSDTQYF.

The chain carries TRBV7-9 and TRBJ1-2; no reliable D call. The CDR3 extends over 12 amino acids. CDR1 is SEHNR and CDR2 is FQNEAQ in the germline V gene (reference sequence). Between the trimmed V and J ends, which lost 5 bases and 3 bases, there was a span of 7 bases. The CDR3 nucleotides are TGTGCCAGCAGCCTAGACCACTATGGCTACACCTTC. Its translation: CASSLDHYGYTF.

DNA for the CDR3: TGTGCCAGCAGCCCTGACAGGGGGCATAAAGATACGCAGTATTTT. As protein: CASSPDRGHKDTQYF. V is TRBV5-4 and J is TRBJ2-3; 10 bases match TRBD1. This CDR3 spans 15 amino acids. Germline V gives CDR1 SGHNT, CDR2 YYREEE (reference sequence). V trimming: 4 bases; J trimming: 5 bases; junction bases outside the gene matches: 7.

Here the CDR3 DNA reads TGTGCCAGCAGCTTGATAGGACAGAAAAACTATGGCTACACCTTC. As protein: CASSLIGQKNYGYTF. V and J are TRBV7-7 and TRBJ1-2; D might be TRBD1 (6 bases). Between the trimmed V and J ends, which lost 3 bases and 2 bases, there was a span of 13 bases. Germline V gene sequence: CDR1 SSHAT, CDR2 FNYEAQ (reference sequence). The CDR3 spans 15 residues.

V usage is TRBV19 and J usage is TRBJ1-2; TRBD1 agrees at 9 bases. The V gene's germline CDR1 is LNHDA and CDR2 SQIVND (reference sequence). This CDR3 contains 17 residues. The J segment lost 5 bases and the V segment lost 4 bases, leaving 14 bases of the junction unmatched. CDR3 residues: CASSTRDRDFLSYGYTF. Written as DNA, the CDR3 is TGTGCCAGTAGTACCCGGGACAGGGATTTTTTGTCATATGGCTACACCTTC.

The chain links TRBV6-5 to TRBJ2-7; weak D call: TRBD1 (6 bases). CDR1 is MNHEY and CDR2 is SVGAGI in the germline V gene. The CDR3 has 16 residues. V lost 2 bases, J lost 2 bases, and 16 bases lay in between. In DNA, the CDR3 is TGTGCCAGCAGTTACAGTCCTGGGGGCGCCCCCTACGAGCAGTACTTC. Translating gives CASSYSPGGAPYEQYF.